This TCR beta chain came from a study of T cell changes during pregnancy in multiple sclerosis. Sequenced by immunoSEQ multiplex PCR; TCRdb stores in-frame clones only, minus some. Among 64,000 or so clones listed, about nine tenths were seen once. V lost 2 bases, J lost 8 bases, and 12 bases lay in between. CDR3 length equals 14 residues. Germline CDR1 MNHNY, CDR2 SVGAGI (reference sequence). This receptor was taken from a female donor with multiple sclerosis, enrolled in a pregnancy study. Sequenced material: peripheral blood, taken in the first trimester of pregnancy. The chain combines TRBV6-6 with TRBJ1-4; no firm D call. The CDR3 loop is CASSYGRGEEKLFF. The CDR3 nucleotides are TGTGCCAGCAGTTACGGTCGGGGAGAGGAAAAACTGTTTTTT.